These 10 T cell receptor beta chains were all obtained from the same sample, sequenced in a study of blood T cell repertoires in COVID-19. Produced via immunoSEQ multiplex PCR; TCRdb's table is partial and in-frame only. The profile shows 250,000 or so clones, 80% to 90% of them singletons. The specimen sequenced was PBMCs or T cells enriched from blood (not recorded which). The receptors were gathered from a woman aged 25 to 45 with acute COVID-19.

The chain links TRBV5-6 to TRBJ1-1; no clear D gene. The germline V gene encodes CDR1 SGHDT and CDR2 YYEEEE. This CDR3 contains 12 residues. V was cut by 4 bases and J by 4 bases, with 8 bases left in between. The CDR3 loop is CASSLVGTEAFF. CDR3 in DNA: TGTGCCAGCAGCCTGGTCGGCACTGAAGCTTTCTTT.

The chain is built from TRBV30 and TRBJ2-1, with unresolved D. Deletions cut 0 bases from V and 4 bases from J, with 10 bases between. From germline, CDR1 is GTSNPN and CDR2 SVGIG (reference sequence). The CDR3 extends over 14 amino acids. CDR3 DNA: TGTGCCTGGAGTGTACTCGCGGATTACAATGAGCAGTTCTTC. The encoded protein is CAWSVLADYNEQFF.

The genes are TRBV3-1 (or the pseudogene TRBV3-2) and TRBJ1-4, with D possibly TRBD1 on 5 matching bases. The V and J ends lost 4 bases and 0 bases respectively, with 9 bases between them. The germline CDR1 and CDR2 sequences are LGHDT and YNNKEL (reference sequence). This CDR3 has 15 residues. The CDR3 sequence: CASSPRVATNEKLFF. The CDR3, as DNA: TGTGCCAGCAGCCCCAGGGTAGCAACTAATGAAAAACTGTTTTTT.

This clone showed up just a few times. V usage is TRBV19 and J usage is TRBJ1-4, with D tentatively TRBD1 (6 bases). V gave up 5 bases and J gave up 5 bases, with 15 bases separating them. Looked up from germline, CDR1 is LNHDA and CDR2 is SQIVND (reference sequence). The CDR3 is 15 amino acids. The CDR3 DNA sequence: TGTGCCAGTAGTTCGAGACAGGCCGCAAATGAAAAACTGTTTTTT. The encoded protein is CASSSRQAANEKLFF.

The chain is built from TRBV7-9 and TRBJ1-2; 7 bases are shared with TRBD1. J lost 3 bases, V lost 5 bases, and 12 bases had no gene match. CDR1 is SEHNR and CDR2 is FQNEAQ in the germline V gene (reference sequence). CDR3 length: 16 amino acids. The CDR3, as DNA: TGTGCCAGCAGCGCCCAAGCCTCGGACAGGTACTATGGCTACACCTTC. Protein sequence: CASSAQASDRYYGYTF.

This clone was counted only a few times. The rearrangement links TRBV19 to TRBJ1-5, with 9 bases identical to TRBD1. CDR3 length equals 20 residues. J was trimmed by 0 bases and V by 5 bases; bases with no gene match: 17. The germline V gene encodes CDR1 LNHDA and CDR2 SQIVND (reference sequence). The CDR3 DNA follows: TGTGCCAGTAGTCCCCCGGGACAGGGCACAACCCATTATAGCAATCAGCCCCAGCATTTT. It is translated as CASSPPGQGTTHYSNQPQHF.

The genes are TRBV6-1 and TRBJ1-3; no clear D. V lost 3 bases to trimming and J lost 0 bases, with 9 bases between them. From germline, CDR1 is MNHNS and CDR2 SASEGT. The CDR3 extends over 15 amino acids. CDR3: CASSDYGASGNTIYF. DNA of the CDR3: TGTGCCAGCAGTGATTACGGAGCCTCTGGAAACACCATATATTTT.

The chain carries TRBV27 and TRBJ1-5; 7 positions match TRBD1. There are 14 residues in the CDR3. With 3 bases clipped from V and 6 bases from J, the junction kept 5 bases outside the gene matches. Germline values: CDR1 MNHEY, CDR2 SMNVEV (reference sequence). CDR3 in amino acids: CASSFIGGGQPQHF. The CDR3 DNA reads TGTGCCAGCAGTTTCATAGGGGGCGGTCAGCCCCAGCATTTT.

CDR3 amino acids: CASSVGTRQAQYF. DNA for the CDR3: TGTGCCAGTAGTGTGGGGACTAGGCAAGCGCAGTATTTT. This chain connects TRBV19 to TRBJ2-3; TRBD2 aligns across 8 bases. V trimming: 5 bases; J trimming: 10 bases; junction bases outside the gene matches: 8. The length of the CDR3 is 13 residues. Looked up from germline, CDR1 is LNHDA and CDR2 is SQIVND (reference sequence).

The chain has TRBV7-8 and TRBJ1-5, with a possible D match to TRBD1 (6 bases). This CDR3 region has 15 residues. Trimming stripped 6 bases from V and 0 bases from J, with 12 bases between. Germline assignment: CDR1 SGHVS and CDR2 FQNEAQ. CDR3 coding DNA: TGTGCCAGCAGTTCGGACAGTTATAGCAATCAGCCCCAGCATTTT. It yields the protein CASSSDSYSNQPQHF. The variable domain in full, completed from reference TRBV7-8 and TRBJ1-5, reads GAGVSQSPRYKVAKRGQDVALRCDPISGHVSLFWYQQALGQGPEFLTYFQNEAQLDKSGLPSDRFFAERPEGSVSTLKIQRTQQEDSAVYLCASSSDSYSNQPQHFGDGTRLSIL.